This T cell receptor (beta chain) is drawn from a study of blood T cell repertoires in COVID-19. Germline V gene lookup returns CDR1 SGHRS and CDR2 YFSETQ. Trimming took off 1 base at V and 2 bases at J, with 12 bases between the two ends. The CDR3 sequence is 15 residues long. Study members were between 18 and 89 years old and lived in 20 to 30 US regions. Cohorts were based on clinical histories the participants reported. Generated by immunoSEQ multiplex PCR, the TCRdb table keeps only in-frame clones and is missing some. The table records approximately 170,000 clones, around four fifths of them present only once.

Sequencing used PBMCs or T cells enriched from blood (not recorded which). The V and J genes are TRBV5-1 and TRBJ2-5; D is perhaps TRBD1 (6 bases). The clonotype was recovered from a woman aged 45-65 years who had recovered from COVID-19. The CDR3 region is CASSLTGSPQETQYF. The CDR3 coding sequence is TGCGCCAGCAGCTTGACAGGGAGTCCGCAAGAGACCCAGTACTTC.